The present TCR beta chain was sequenced within a study of cytomegalovirus exposure and HLA in healthy donors. As to this clone: Antigen unknown.

Study findings and constraints: The study recorded 164 TCR beta chains that were cytomegalovirus-associated.

V dropped 6 bases and J dropped 4 bases, with 19 bases sitting between them. The germline CDR1 and CDR2 sequences are MGHRA and YSYEKL. CDR3 length equals 15 residues. The PCR was carried out with 60 Vbeta primers and 13 Jbeta primers. Data came from immunoSEQ multiplex PCR; TCRdb stores just in-frame clones and leaves some out. Of 150,000 to 250,000 clones listed, around 80% are singletons. J is TRBJ2-7 and V is TRBV4-1, with a possible D match to TRBD2 (6 bases). The specimen sequenced was PBMCs. The sequence derives from a woman under 40 in good health and CMV-seropositive. The CDR3 coding sequence is TGCGCCAGCAGTCCAAATGGCCAGGGAGGTTACGAGCAGTACTTC. Protein sequence: CASSPNGQGGYEQYF.